This entry lists 2 T cell receptor beta chains sequenced from one sample in a study of T cells in Graves' hyperthyroidism and ophthalmopathy. The investigators amplified TCR beta CDR3 regions from RNA transcripts. HTBI primers drove first-round RT-PCR of the TCR CDR3. TCRdb called the multiplex PCR reads again in MiXCR, with one record for every CDR3 protein. The sample includes nearly 600,000 distinct CDR3 sequences, more than 11% of them seen just once. The material sequenced was blood. Every receptor here comes from a woman aged 25 to 39 with Graves' hyperthyroidism that later progressed to Graves' ophthalmopathy.

In its sample, this clonotype was seen many times. CDR3 nucleotide sequence: TGTGCCAGCAGCTTAGTGTCGGCCAGCAGCTATGGCTACACCTTC. It is translated as CASSLVSASSYGYTF. The J gene is TRBJ1-2, the V gene TRBV7-2; D is unresolved. V lost 1 base and J lost 4, with 13 bases in between. Germline values: CDR1 SGHTA, CDR2 FQGNSA. This CDR3 has 15 residues.

This clonotype was seen many times. The chain links TRBV2 to TRBJ2-7; the match to TRBD1 covers 8 bases. This CDR3 has 16 residues. The V and J ends lost 4 bases and 1 base, in that order; junction bases with no gene match: 9. Looked up from germline, CDR1 is SNHLY and CDR2 is FYNNEI. CDR3 DNA: TGTGCCAGCAGTGGGTCCCCGGACAGGGATTCCTACGAGCAGTACTTC. Translated, it gives CASSGSPDRDSYEQYF.